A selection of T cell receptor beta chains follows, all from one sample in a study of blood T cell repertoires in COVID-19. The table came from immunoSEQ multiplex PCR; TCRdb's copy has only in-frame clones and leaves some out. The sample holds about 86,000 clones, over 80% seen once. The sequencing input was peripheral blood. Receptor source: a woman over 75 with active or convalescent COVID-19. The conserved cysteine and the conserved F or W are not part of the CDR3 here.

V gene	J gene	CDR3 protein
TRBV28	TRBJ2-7	ASRPGLAGVGEQY
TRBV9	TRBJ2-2	ASSVGGTGELF
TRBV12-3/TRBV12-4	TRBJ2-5	ASPSTVGETQY
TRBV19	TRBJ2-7	ASSRGRARTAQY
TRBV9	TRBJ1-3	ASSVLDRRGGNTIY
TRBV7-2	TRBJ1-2	ASNIRGGWGYT
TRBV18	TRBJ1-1	ASSPNGGLVTEAF
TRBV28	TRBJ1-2	ASSSFRGQGLNYGYT
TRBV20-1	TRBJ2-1	SASYGGAYNEQF
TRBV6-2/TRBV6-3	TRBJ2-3	ASSYSGGSDTQY
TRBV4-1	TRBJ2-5	ASSQDWGGLAGGRETQY
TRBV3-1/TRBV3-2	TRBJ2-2	ASSQDRVTGELF
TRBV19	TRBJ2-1	ASSSFGSGGNNEQF
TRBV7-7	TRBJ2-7	ASSPGTGAYEQY
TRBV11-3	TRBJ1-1	ASSSKRQGRTEAF
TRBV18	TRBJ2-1	ASSPPASGHNEQF
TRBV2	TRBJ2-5	ASKKIRGETQY
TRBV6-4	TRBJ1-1	ASSFDRNTEAF
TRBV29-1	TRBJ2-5	SVEWQMAQY
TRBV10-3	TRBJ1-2	AISERGQGEGYT
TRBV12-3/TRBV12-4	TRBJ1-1	ATHGQGHTEAF
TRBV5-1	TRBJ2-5	ASSLGTGETQY
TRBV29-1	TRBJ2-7	SVGDTHYEQY
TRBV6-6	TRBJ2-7	ASSQTGNLREQY
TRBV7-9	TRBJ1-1	ASGAMNTEAF